Listed below are T cell receptor beta chains from one sample, sequenced in a study of T cell responses to AZD1222 COVID-19 vaccine. TCRdb's table, derived via immunoSEQ multiplex PCR, lists solely in-frame clones and lacks some. The profile shows roughly 120,000 clones, roughly 91% of them singletons. The sequences come from peripheral blood, collected 28 days after the second AZD1222 dose. The source is an adult who received the AZD1222 COVID-19 vaccine. Each CDR3 is given with its conserved first and last residue. Fields, in order: J gene, clone size, D gene, V gene, CDR3 DNA, CDR3 protein. A D gene is named only where the DNA matches it firmly. For some rows the clone size is stated as once, few or many, or as a class when expanded; others skip it.

>TRBJ2-5|.|TRBD1|TRBV6-2/TRBV6-3
TGTGCCAGCAGTTACCCGAGACAGGGACAAGAGACCCAGTACTTC
CASSYPRQGQETQYF
>TRBJ2-1|.|TRBD2|TRBV14
TGTGCCAGCAGCCAAGATCTACTAGCGGGAATTTACAATGAGCAGTTCTTC
CASSQDLLAGIYNEQFF
>TRBJ1-3|.|.|TRBV28
TGTGCCAGCAGCACCGTCAACACCATATATTTT
CASSTVNTIYF
>TRBJ1-3|.|.|TRBV7-9
TGTGCCAGCGCAGGGACCTCTGGAAACACCATATATTTT
CASAGTSGNTIYF
>TRBJ2-3|.|.|TRBV7-2
TGTGCCAGCAGCTTAGGGGCAGATACGCAGTATTTT
CASSLGADTQYF
>TRBJ2-5|.|TRBD2|TRBV3-1/TRBV3-2
TGTGCCAGCAGCCAAGGCGTTAGCGGGGGAAATAGGGAGACCCAGTACTTC
CASSQGVSGGNRETQYF
>TRBJ2-5|.|TRBD2|TRBV28
TGTGCCAGCAGCCCCGGACTAGCGGGGGCCGAGGGGACCCAGTACTTC
CASSPGLAGAEGTQYF
>TRBJ2-7|few|TRBD2|TRBV7-6
TGTGCCAGCAGCTTAGGGGTTCGGGGGGGCCAAAGTAAGCAGTACTTC
CASSLGVRGGQSKQYF
>TRBJ1-1|.|.|TRBV19
TGTGCCAGTAGTGGCGGGGATAAAATGAACACTGAAGCTTTCTTT
CASSGGDKMNTEAFF
>TRBJ2-7|once|TRBD1|TRBV29-1
TGCAGCGTGGGGACAGGGAGCTACGAGCAGTACTTC
CSVGTGSYEQYF
>TRBJ2-7|.|.|TRBV2
TGTGCCAGCAGCGATTCTTGGACGGACGAGCAGTACTTC
CASSDSWTDEQYF
>TRBJ1-6|.|TRBD1|TRBV6-5
TGTGCCAGCAGCCAAGACAGGGGTAACTCACCCCTCCACTTT
CASSQDRGNSPLHF
>TRBJ1-4|once|.|TRBV11-2
TGTGCCAGCAGCACCCACAGGGTGACTAATGAAAAACTGTTTTTT
CASSTHRVTNEKLFF
>TRBJ2-7|.|.|TRBV4-2
TGTGCCAGCAGCCAATCCGGGCTTAACTACGAGCAGTACTTC
CASSQSGLNYEQYF
>TRBJ2-3|.|.|TRBV18
TGTGCCAGCTCACCGTCAGGGCTCACAGATACGCAGTATTTT
CASSPSGLTDTQYF
>TRBJ2-1|.|TRBD1|TRBV5-1
TGCGCCAGCAGCGGGACGACAGGGAATTTCTACAATGAGCAGTTCTTC
CASSGTTGNFYNEQFF
>TRBJ2-4|.|.|TRBV28
TGTGCCAGCAGTCTAGCCAGAAACATTCAGTACTTC
CASSLARNIQYF
>TRBJ1-5|.|.|TRBV15
TGTGCCACCAACCAGGAGGTTAATCAGCCCCAGCATTTT
CATNQEVNQPQHF
>TRBJ1-4|.|.|TRBV11-3
TGTGCCAGCAGCTACCTTGATCCGACGGGGGAAAAACTGTTTTTT
CASSYLDPTGEKLFF